The present TCR beta chain was sequenced within a study of control samples from healthy donors and cancer patients. Assay: immunoSEQ multiplex PCR; the TCRdb copy retains only in-frame clones and omits some. The sample lists roughly 100,000 clones; more than 85% were seen once. Trimming shortened V by 1 base and J by 0 bases, and 4 bases separated the two germline ends. Germline-derived CDR1 and CDR2 are SEHNR and FQNEAQ (reference sequence). This CDR3 has 15 residues. The sequence was collected from a man between 60 and 75 years old with lung cancer. The chain carries TRBV7-9 and TRBJ2-6; D gene ambiguous. Sequences were obtained from PBMCs. Written as DNA, the CDR3 is TGTGCCAGCAGCTTAGGTAGCTCTGGGGCCAACGTCCTGACTTTC. It specifies CASSLGSSGANVLTF.